A selection of T cell receptor beta chains follows, all from one sample in a study of blood T cell repertoires in COVID-19. The data were produced by immunoSEQ multiplex PCR, yet TCRdb's version contains in-frame clones alone and is incomplete. The repertoire includes 200,000 to 250,000 clones, just under 85% of them detected once, and approximately 8% sits in the top ten. The source material was peripheral blood. These receptors were obtained from a woman between 45 and 60 years old with active or convalescent COVID-19. CDR3s include the opening cysteine and the closing phenylalanine or tryptophan. Fields, in order: J gene, D gene, V gene, clone size, CDR3 length, CDR3 DNA, CDR3 protein. A D gene is named only where the DNA matches it firmly. Part of the rows lack a size; the others show once, few, many or a class for expanded clones.

J: TRBJ2-1; D: NA; V: TRBV9; size: once; length: 12; DNA: TGTGCCAGCAGCGCCGGTGGGCATGAGCAGTTCTTC; CDR3: CASSAGGHEQFF
J: TRBJ2-1; D: NA; V: TRBV11-3; size: NA; length: 13; DNA: TGTGCCAGCAGCTTAGCCACGGTCAATGAGCAGTTCTTC; CDR3: CASSLATVNEQFF
J: TRBJ2-2; D: NA; V: TRBV30; size: NA; length: 15; DNA: TGTGCCTGGAATCTCGGGGTTGGGGACACCGGGGAGCTGTTTTTT; CDR3: CAWNLGVGDTGELFF
J: TRBJ2-7; D: TRBD2; V: TRBV14; size: NA; length: 15; DNA: TGTGCCAGCAGCCCGCTAGCGGGAGTCCCCCGCGAGCAGTACTTC; CDR3: CASSPLAGVPREQYF
J: TRBJ2-3; D: TRBD2; V: TRBV28; size: NA; length: 18; DNA: TGTGCCAGCAGTCCAAGACTAGCGGGATCCGGGAAGGCAGATACGCAGTATTTT; CDR3: CASSPRLAGSGKADTQYF
J: TRBJ1-5; D: NA; V: TRBV19; size: NA; length: 15; DNA: TGTGCCAGTAGTATGCGAGAGTATAGCAATCAGCCCCAGCATTTT; CDR3: CASSMREYSNQPQHF
J: TRBJ1-2; D: NA; V: TRBV2; size: NA; length: 16; DNA: TGTGCCAGCAGTGAAAACAGGGACGCAGCTAACTATGGCTACACCTTC; CDR3: CASSENRDAANYGYTF
J: TRBJ2-3; D: TRBD2; V: TRBV28; size: NA; length: 23; DNA: TGTGCCAGCAGTCAAAGCGGGAGTGGGGATGGTTACTTGTGGGGATGGGGCACAGATACGCAGTATTTT; CDR3: CASSQSGSGDGYLWGWGTDTQYF
J: TRBJ2-1; D: TRBD2; V: TRBV6-2/TRBV6-3; size: NA; length: 15; DNA: TGTGCCAGCAGTCTCCGGTTAGCGGGAAGCAATGAGCAGTTCTTC; CDR3: CASSLRLAGSNEQFF
J: TRBJ2-2; D: NA; V: TRBV5-1; size: NA; length: 17; DNA: TGCGCCAGCAGCTTGGAGGTAGCCTCCTCGAACACCGGGGAGCTGTTTTTT; CDR3: CASSLEVASSNTGELFF
J: TRBJ1-2; D: NA; V: TRBV6-5; size: NA; length: 12; DNA: TGTGCCACGAGCATATCAGGCTATGGCTACACCTTC; CDR3: CATSISGYGYTF
J: TRBJ1-5; D: NA; V: TRBV5-1; size: NA; length: 13; DNA: TGCGCCAGCAGCCCAGGGGGCAATCAGCCCCAGCATTTT; CDR3: CASSPGGNQPQHF
J: TRBJ2-3; D: NA; V: TRBV28; size: NA; length: 13; DNA: TGTGCCAGCAGTTCAAGAGGCACAGATACGCAGTATTTT; CDR3: CASSSRGTDTQYF
J: TRBJ1-1; D: TRBD1; V: TRBV6-1; size: NA; length: 16; DNA: TGTGCCAGCAGTGTGAGACCCGGGACAGCCAACACTGAAGCTTTCTTT; CDR3: CASSVRPGTANTEAFF
J: TRBJ1-6; D: TRBD1; V: TRBV27; size: NA; length: 19; DNA: TGTGCCAGCAGCTCCCGGAATACAGGGGGCTTCTCCTATAATTCACCCCTCCACTTT; CDR3: CASSSRNTGGFSYNSPLHF
J: TRBJ2-1; D: NA; V: TRBV4-2; size: NA; length: 16; DNA: TGTGCCAGCAGCCAAGTCAGATGGAGCTCCTACAATGAGCAGTTCTTC; CDR3: CASSQVRWSSYNEQFF
J: TRBJ1-5; D: NA; V: TRBV5-8; size: NA; length: 14; DNA: TGTGCCAGCAGCGTGGAAGGGGCGGACCAGCCCCAGCATTTT; CDR3: CASSVEGADQPQHF
J: TRBJ1-2; D: NA; V: TRBV5-3; size: NA; length: 13; DNA: TGTGCCAGAAGCTTGCTGTGGCAGTATGGCTACACCTTC; CDR3: CARSLLWQYGYTF
J: TRBJ2-3; D: TRBD2; V: TRBV4-2; size: NA; length: 17; DNA: TGTGCCAGCGCCCTCGGGGGTGGCGGGAGGACTGGTGATACGCAGTATTTT; CDR3: CASALGGGGRTGDTQYF
J: TRBJ1-5; D: NA; V: TRBV24-1; size: NA; length: 17; DNA: TGTGCCACCAGTGATTCCTCAGGCGGGCCGCTCAATCAGCCCCAGCATTTT; CDR3: CATSDSSGGPLNQPQHF
J: TRBJ2-2; D: NA; V: TRBV19; size: NA; length: 15; DNA: TGTGCCAGTAGAACGGCGCGGGAGAACACCGGGGAGCTGTTTTTT; CDR3: CASRTARENTGELFF
J: TRBJ1-1; D: TRBD1; V: TRBV20-1; size: NA; length: 12; DNA: TGCAGTGCTAGTTACAGGGGCACTGAAGCTTTCTTT; CDR3: CSASYRGTEAFF
J: TRBJ1-2; D: NA; V: TRBV7-2; size: NA; length: 17; DNA: TGTGCCAGCAGCTTAGCGCCGGGGAGGTCGGAGGGGTATGGCTACACCTTC; CDR3: CASSLAPGRSEGYGYTF
J: TRBJ1-4; D: NA; V: TRBV29-1; size: few; length: 14; DNA: TGCAGCGTTTTCCAGGGGACAACTAATGAAAAACTGTTTTTT; CDR3: CSVFQGTTNEKLFF
J: TRBJ2-3; D: TRBD2; V: TRBV5-1; size: once; length: 17; DNA: TGCGCCAGCAGCCCCCGGACTAGCGGGGGGGTGAGGGATACGCAGTATTTT; CDR3: CASSPRTSGGVRDTQYF
J: TRBJ1-1; D: TRBD1; V: TRBV19; size: NA; length: 13; DNA: TGTGCCAGTAGTATTTCAGGGGGAAGTGAAGCTTTCTTT; CDR3: CASSISGGSEAFF